A single sample gave rise to the 13 T cell receptor delta chains below, sequenced in a study of gamma delta lymphoproliferative disorders and STAT genes. TCRdb fed the multiplex PCR reads into CATT to redo clone calling. Here the sample spans about 1,600 delta-chain clones, approximately 1.2% being singletons. The receptor sequences were amplified from genomic DNA of peripheral blood mononuclear cells. The sample was blood. The receptors shown here come from a human donor in good health.

This clone was observed at least ten times. A far bigger clonotype differs at one base, so this is likely a read error. Other DNA sequences in this specimen translate into the identical CDR3. The rearrangement links TRDV1 to TRDJ1; 12 positions match TRDD3. Germline CDR1 reads TSWWSYY; CDR2 reads QGS. With V trimmed by 2 bases and J by 0 bases, 19 bases remained unmatched. The CDR3 contains 22 residues. The DNA for the CDR3 is TGTGCTCTTGGGGAAGGGGGATATGACCCTGGGGGATACGAGGAGAACACCGATAAACTCATCTTT. The encoded protein is CALGEGGYDPGGYEENTDKLIF.

This clone was detected a few times. This DNA translates differently at residue 11 from the TCRdb protein, which is that of a much larger clone; a read error is likely, and the protein shown is the DNA's own translation. The chain couples TRDV2 to TRDJ1; 13 bases map to TRDD3. V trimming: 1 base; J trimming: 0 bases; junction bases outside the gene matches: 7. Germline CDR1 reads GEAIGNYY; CDR2 reads EKD. The CDR3 totals 18 residues. The CDR3 spells CACDTVLGDTWYTDKLIF. CDR3 nucleotides: TGTGCCTGTGACACAGTACTGGGGGATACGTGGTACACCGATAAACTCATCTTT.

This clone has ten or more counts. A far bigger clonotype differs at one base, so this is likely a read error. The chain employs TRDV2 and TRDJ1, with 10 positions matching TRDD3. Germline CDR1 GEAIGNYY, CDR2 EKD. The CDR3 runs 21 residues. The CDR3, as DNA: TGTGCCTGTGGCACCTTGAACTGGGAGGGGGATACGCTGAAAAACACCGATAAACTCATCTTT. Residues: CACGTLNWEGDTLKNTDKLIF.

This clone was observed a few times. The protein recorded in TCRdb matches a much larger clone and deviates from this DNA's translation at residue 16, suggesting a read error; the protein here is obtained by translating the DNA. The gene calls are TRDV2 and TRDJ1; 11 bases align to TRDD3. Germline CDR1 reads GEAIGNYY; CDR2 reads EKD. The CDR3 totals 18 residues. Here the CDR3 DNA reads TGTGCCTGTGACTTACTGGGGGATAATACCCGGTTCGTCGATAAACCCATCTTT. Translated, it gives CACDLLGDNTRFVDKPIF.

As regards this clone: TCRdb's listed protein matches a much larger clone and diverges from this DNA's translation at residue 3, likely through a read error; the protein shown comes from the DNA. Within the sample, other DNA sequences also encode this same CDR3. The chain is built from TRDV1 and TRDJ1; 13 nucleotides agree with TRDD3. The CDR3 extends over 25 amino acids. CDR1 is TSWWSYY and CDR2 is QGS in the germline V gene. CDR3 nucleotides: TGCGCTCCTGGATTCATCACGGGCTACTGGGGGATACGGTACAACACCCTCCTATACACCGATAAACTCATCTTT. It is translated as CAPGFITGYWGIRYNTLLYTDKLIF.

As concerns this clone: The protein given by TCRdb reflects a much larger clone and differs at residue 9 from this DNA's translation, likely from a read error; the protein shown is the DNA's translation. The chain has TRDV1 and TRDJ1; 8 nucleotides match TRDD3. The J segment lost 0 bases and the V segment lost 5 bases, leaving 29 bases of the junction unmatched. CDR1 is TSWWSYY, CDR2 QGS, per germline. The CDR3 length is 23 residues. DNA for the CDR3: TGTGCTCTTGGGCCCTCAGCCTCCCTCCTACTTCACTGGGGGCTCAAGTACACCGATAAACTCATCTTT. It encodes CALGPSASLLLHWGLKYTDKLIF.

A remark on this clone: Only one base separates this from a far larger clonotype, so it likely reflects a read error. Other DNA sequences in the same sample also yield this CDR3. The CDR3 DNA follows: TGTGCCTGTGACACGCTGCCTGGGGGATCTCGGTACACCGACAAACTCATCTTT. This gives the protein CACDTLPGGSRYTDKLIF. J is TRDJ1 and V is TRDV2, with TRDD3 matching 9 bases. Germline values: CDR1 GEAIGNYY, CDR2 EKD. The length of the CDR3 is 18 residues.

A few counts support this clone. A single base is all that separates this from a far larger clone, so a read error is likely. Other DNA sequences in the same sample also yield this CDR3. The DNA for the CDR3 is TGTGCTCTTGGGCCCTCGGCCTCCTTCCTACTTCACTGGGGGCTCAAGTACACCGATAAACTCATCTTT. Translation: CALGPSASFLLHWGLKYTDKLIF. This chain connects TRDV1 to TRDJ1; TRDD2 might be the D (9 bases). Per the germline V gene, CDR1 is TSWWSYY and CDR2 is QGS. V shed 5 bases and J shed 0 bases, with 37 bases lying between them. The CDR3 loop spans 23 amino acids.

Remarks on this clone: The protein given by TCRdb reflects a much larger clone and differs at residue 3 from this DNA's translation, likely from a read error; the protein shown is the DNA's translation. J is TRDJ1 and V is TRDV2; TRDD3 aligns across 11 bases. CDR1 and CDR2 (germline): GEAIGNYY, EKD. CDR3 length: 17 amino acids. In nucleotides, the CDR3 is TGTGCCCGTGACGGATTACTGGGGGATAAGAGGTCCGATAAACTCATCTTT. Translated, it gives CARDGLLGDKRSDKLIF.

Remarks on this clone: The likely explanation is a read error, given a far larger clone one base away. This CDR3 is also generated by other DNA sequences in the sample. The chain combines TRDV2 with TRDJ1; the D gene is possibly TRDD3 (5 bases). The V end was cut by 3 bases, the J end by 0 bases, with 13 bases between. The germline V gene has CDR1 GEAIGNYY and CDR2 EKD. CDR3 size: 15 residues. CDR3 sequence: CACDQLGGYTDKLIF. Here the CDR3 DNA reads TGTGCCTGTGACCAACTAGGGGGCTACACCGATAAACTCATCTTT.

The sample holds a few counts of this clone. Although no V gene was called, TRDJ1 is the J gene; the D call in the table, TRDD3, was not verified against the DNA. The CDR3 has 18 amino acids. The CDR3 region has the DNA TGTGCCTGTGACACCGTAGGGCTGGGGGAAAACGGGGCCGATAAACTCATCTTT. Its protein product is CACDTVGLGENGADKLIF.

This clone was seen repeatedly, ten times or more. Given a far larger clone just one base away, this is likely a sequencing read error. At the DNA level, this CDR3 is encoded by other sequences in the same sample as well. The chain carries TRDV1 and TRDJ1, with TRDD3 matching 8 bases. The CDR3 loop spans 25 amino acids. CDR1 and CDR2 (germline): TSWWSYY, QGS. J gave up 0 bases and V 0 bases, and 30 bases lay outside the gene matches. The CDR3 bases are TGTGCTCTTGGGGAACTACATCTATACCCTAAACTGGGGGTTATCAGGGTTCCGAACACCGATAAACTCATCTTT. This codes for CALGELHLYPKLGVIRVPNTDKLIF.

This clone occurred a few times. The protein held in TCRdb is that of a much larger clone and does not match this DNA's translation at residue 7, likely because of a read error; the protein shown is translated from the DNA. The chain carries TRDV1 and TRDJ1, with 7 bases fitting TRDD3. V lost 3 bases, J lost 0 bases, and 25 bases stayed unmatched. Per the germline V gene, CDR1 is TSWWSYY and CDR2 is QGS. The CDR3 extends over 22 amino acids. CDR3 protein: CALGDPFYLNPYWGPYTDKLIF. The CDR3 DNA reads TGTGCTCTTGGGGATCCTTTCTACCTAAACCCGTACTGGGGCCCCTACACCGATAAACTCATCTTT.